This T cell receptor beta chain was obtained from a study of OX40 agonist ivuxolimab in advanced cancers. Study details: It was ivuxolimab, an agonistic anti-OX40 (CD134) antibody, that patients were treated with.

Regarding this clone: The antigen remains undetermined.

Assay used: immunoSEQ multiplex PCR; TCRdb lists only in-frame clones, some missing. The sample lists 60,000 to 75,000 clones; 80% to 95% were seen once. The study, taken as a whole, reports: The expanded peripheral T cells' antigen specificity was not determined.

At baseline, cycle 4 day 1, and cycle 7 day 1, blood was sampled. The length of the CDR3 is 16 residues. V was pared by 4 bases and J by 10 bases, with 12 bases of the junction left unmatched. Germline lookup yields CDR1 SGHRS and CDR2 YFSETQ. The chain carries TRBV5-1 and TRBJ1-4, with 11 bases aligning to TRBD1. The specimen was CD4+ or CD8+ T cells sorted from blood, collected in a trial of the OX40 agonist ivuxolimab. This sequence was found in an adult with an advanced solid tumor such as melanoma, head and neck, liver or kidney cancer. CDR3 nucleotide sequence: TGCGCCAGCAGCCTTACCCCCGGGACAGGGGGGGGAAAACTGTTTTTT. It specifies CASSLTPGTGGGKLFF.